This entry describes one T cell receptor (beta chain). This entry comes from a study of blood T cell repertoires in COVID-19. Study overall: The origin of the acute and convalescent COVID-19 samples was the United States, Italy and Spain. T cells, B-cell-depleted T cells, or PBMCs supplied cDNA or gDNA.

As processed by the authors: Estimated nucleated cell counts came from reference gene primer amplification. TCRdb's copy holds only in-frame clones and misses some; the assay was immunoSEQ multiplex PCR. From that table come the V and J calls and clone size; the DNA was used to work out D and trimming. The repertoire has about 170,000 clones, over 70% of them found once; the top ten carry 3.6%. This CDR3 has 17 amino acids. Looked up from germline, CDR1 is MNHEY and CDR2 is SMNVEV (reference sequence). V trimming: 2 bases; J trimming: 0 bases; junction bases outside the gene matches: 9. Self-reported history from a screening survey and questionnaire set each donor's cohort.

Sequenced sample: PBMCs or T cells enriched from blood (not recorded which). This chain links TRBV27 with TRBJ1-1; 7 positions agree with TRBD1. The TCR sequence derives from a woman aged 50 to 60 in a cohort exposed to, infected with or recovered from COVID-19 (not recorded which). The CDR3 DNA is TGTGCCAGCAGTTTACGCAAGGGGGCCAGCATGAACACTGAAGCTTTCTTT. Protein product: CASSLRKGASMNTEAFF.